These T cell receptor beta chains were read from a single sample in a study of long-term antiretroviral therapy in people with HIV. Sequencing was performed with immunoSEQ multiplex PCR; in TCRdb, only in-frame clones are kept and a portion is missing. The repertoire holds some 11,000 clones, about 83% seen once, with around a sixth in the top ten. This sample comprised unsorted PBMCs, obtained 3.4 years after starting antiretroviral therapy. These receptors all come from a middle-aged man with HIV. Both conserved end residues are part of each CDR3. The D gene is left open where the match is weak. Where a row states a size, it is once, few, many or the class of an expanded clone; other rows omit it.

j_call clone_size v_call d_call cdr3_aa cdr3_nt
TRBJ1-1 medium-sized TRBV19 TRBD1 CASSRDRTNTEAFF TGTGCCAGTAGTAGGGACAGGACGAACACTGAAGCTTTCTTT
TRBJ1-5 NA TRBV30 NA CAWSVGATQPQHF TGTGCCTGGAGTGTAGGGGCCACTCAGCCCCAGCATTTT
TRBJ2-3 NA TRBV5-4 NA CASSLDAADTQYF TGTGCCAGCAGCTTGGATGCGGCAGATACGCAGTATTTT
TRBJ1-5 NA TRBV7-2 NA CASSLDPLTPTQPQHF TGTGCCAGCAGCTTAGATCCACTTACGCCGACACAGCCCCAGCATTTT
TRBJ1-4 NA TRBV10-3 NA CAISDGEMPSEKLFF TGTGCCATCAGTGATGGGGAGATGCCCTCTGAAAAACTGTTTTTT
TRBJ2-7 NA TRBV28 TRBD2 CASSPKSGIRFYEQYF TGTGCCAGCAGCCCGAAGAGCGGGATTAGGTTCTACGAGCAGTACTTC
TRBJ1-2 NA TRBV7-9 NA CASSPGTAYGYTF TGTGCCAGCAGCCCCGGGACGGCCTATGGCTACACCTTC
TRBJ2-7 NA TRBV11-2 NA CASSTGGREIDEQYF TGTGCCAGCAGCACAGGGGGGCGGGAGATCGACGAGCAGTACTTC
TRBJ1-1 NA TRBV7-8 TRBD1 CASSQTPLRDSRMNTEAFF TGTGCCAGCAGCCAAACACCACTCCGGGACAGTAGAATGAACACTGAAGCTTTCTTT
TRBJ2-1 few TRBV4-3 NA CASRSLLNNEQFF TGCGCCAGCAGGTCCTTACTAAATAATGAGCAGTTCTTC
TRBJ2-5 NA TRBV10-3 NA CAISELGQGWETQYF TGTGCCATCAGTGAGCTAGGGCAGGGATGGGAGACCCAGTACTTC
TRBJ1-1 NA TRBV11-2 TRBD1 CASSLQGGGMNTEAFF TGTGCCAGCAGTTTACAGGGAGGGGGCATGAACACTGAAGCTTTCTTT
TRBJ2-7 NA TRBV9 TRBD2 CASSVATGTSGYEQYF TGTGCCAGCAGCGTAGCCACCGGGACTAGCGGCTACGAGCAGTACTTC
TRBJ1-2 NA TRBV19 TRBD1 CASSIDPGQALYGYTF TGTGCCAGTAGTATAGATCCCGGACAGGCCCTCTATGGCTACACCTTC
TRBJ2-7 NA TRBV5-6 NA CASSATGGLAPLTLYEQYF TGTGCCAGCAGCGCTACAGGGGGACTAGCTCCGTTAACCCTCTACGAGCAGTACTTC
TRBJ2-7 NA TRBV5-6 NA CASSLVQGHEQYF TGTGCCAGCAGCTTGGTCCAGGGCCACGAGCAGTACTTC
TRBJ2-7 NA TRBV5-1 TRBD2 CASSVTSGSNEQYF TGCGCCAGCAGCGTGACTAGCGGGAGCAACGAGCAGTACTTC
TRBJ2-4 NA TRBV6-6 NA CASSYSRQWANIQYF TGTGCCAGCAGTTATAGCAGACAATGGGCGAACATTCAGTACTTC
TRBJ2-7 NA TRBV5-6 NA CASSTGLEQYF TGTGCCAGCAGCACGGGTCTTGAGCAGTACTTC
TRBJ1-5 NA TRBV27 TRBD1 CASSQIRGPNQPQHF TGTGCCAGCAGTCAGATCAGGGGGCCCAATCAGCCCCAGCATTTT
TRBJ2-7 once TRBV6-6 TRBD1 CASTLPGTGGQQYF TGTGCCAGCACTCTCCCGGGGACAGGGGGGCAGCAGTACTTC
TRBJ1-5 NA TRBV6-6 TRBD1 CASSYSGTGGDQPQHF TGTGCCAGCAGTTACTCCGGGACAGGGGGAGATCAGCCCCAGCATTTT
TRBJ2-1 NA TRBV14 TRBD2 CASSQSGTSGYNEQFF TGTGCCAGCAGCCAGTCTGGGACTAGCGGCTACAATGAGCAGTTCTTC
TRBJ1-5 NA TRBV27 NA CASSSTRDQPQHF TGTGCCAGCAGTTCAACAAGGGATCAGCCCCAGCATTTT
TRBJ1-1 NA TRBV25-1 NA CASSAGIGAFF TGTGCCAGCAGTGCCGGGATCGGCGCTTTCTTT
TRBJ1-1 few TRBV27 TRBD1 CASSPTGGTEAFF TGTGCCAGCAGTCCGACAGGGGGGACGGAAGCTTTCTTT
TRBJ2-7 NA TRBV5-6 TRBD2 CASSLRSGSVNEQYF TGTGCCAGCAGCTTGCGTAGCGGGAGCGTCAACGAGCAGTACTTC
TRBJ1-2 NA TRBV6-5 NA CASSYTQGANGCTF TGTGCCAGCAGTTACACACAGGGAGCAAATGGCTGCACCTTC
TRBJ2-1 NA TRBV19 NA CASSPGPSSYNEQFF TGTGCCAGTAGTCCAGGACCCAGCTCCTACAATGAGCAGTTCTTC
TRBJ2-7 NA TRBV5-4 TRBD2 CASSFAGASYEQYF TGTGCCAGCAGCTTTGCGGGAGCGTCGTACGAGCAGTACTTC
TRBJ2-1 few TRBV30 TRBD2 CAWSVLAGVDEQFF TGTGCCTGGAGTGTCCTAGCGGGAGTCGATGAGCAGTTCTTC
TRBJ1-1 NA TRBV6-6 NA CASSSNTEAFF TGTGCCAGCAGTTCGAACACTGAAGCTTTCTTT
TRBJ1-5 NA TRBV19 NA CASSLHPGTGSNQPQHF TGTGCCAGTAGTTTACATCCCGGGACCGGTAGCAATCAGCCCCAGCATTTT
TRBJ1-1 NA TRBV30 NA CAWSTYKNTEAFF TGTGCCTGGAGTACCTACAAGAACACTGAAGCTTTCTTT
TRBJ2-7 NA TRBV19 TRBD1 CASGTAPYEQYF TGTGCCAGCGGGACAGCCCCGTACGAGCAGTACTTC
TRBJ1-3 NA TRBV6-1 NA CASETEGGNTIYF TGTGCCAGCGAGACAGAAGGGGGAAACACCATATATTTT
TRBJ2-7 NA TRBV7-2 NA CASSPDPDPYEQYF TGTGCCAGCAGCCCCGACCCAGATCCCTACGAGCAGTACTTC
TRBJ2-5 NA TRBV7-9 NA CASSLDPGETQYF TGTGCCAGCAGCTTAGACCCCGGGGAGACCCAGTACTTC
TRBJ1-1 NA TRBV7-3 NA CASSGFGHTEAFF TGTGCCAGCAGCGGTTTCGGGCACACTGAAGCTTTCTTT
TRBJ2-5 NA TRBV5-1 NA CASGIQGGETQYF TGCGCCAGCGGGATACAGGGTGGGGAGACCCAGTACTTC